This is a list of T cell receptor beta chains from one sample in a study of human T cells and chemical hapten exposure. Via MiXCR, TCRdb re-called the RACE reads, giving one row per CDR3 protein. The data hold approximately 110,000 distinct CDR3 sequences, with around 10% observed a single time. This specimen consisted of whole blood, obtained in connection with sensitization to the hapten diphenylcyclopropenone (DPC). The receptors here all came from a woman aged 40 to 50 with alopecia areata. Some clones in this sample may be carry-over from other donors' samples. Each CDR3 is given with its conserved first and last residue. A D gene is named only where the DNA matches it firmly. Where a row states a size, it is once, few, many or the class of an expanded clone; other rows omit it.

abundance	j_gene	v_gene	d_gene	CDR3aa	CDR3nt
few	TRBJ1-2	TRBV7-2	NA	CASSSQKQDPNYGYTF	TGTGCCAGCAGCTCCCAAAAACAGGATCCTAACTATGGCTACACCTTC
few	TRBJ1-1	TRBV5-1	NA	CASSSHVGAEAFF	TGCGCCAGCAGCTCCCACGTTGGGGCTGAAGCTTTCTTT
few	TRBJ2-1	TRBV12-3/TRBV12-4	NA	CASSLAVDNEQFF	TGTGCCAGCAGTTTGGCAGTTGACAATGAGCAGTTCTTC
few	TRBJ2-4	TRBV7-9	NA	CASSLGAEQNIQYF	TGTGCCAGCAGCTTAGGGGCGGAGCAAAACATTCAGTACTTC
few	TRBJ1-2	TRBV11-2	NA	CASSFDRNYGYTF	TGTGCCAGCAGCTTCGACAGAAACTATGGCTACACCTTC
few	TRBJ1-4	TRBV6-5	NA	CASRAGSSEKLFF	TGTGCCAGCAGGGCCGGATCGAGCGAAAAACTGTTTTTT
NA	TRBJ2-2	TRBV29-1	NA	CSVFGITGELFF	TGCAGCGTCTTTGGTATCACCGGGGAGCTGTTTTTT
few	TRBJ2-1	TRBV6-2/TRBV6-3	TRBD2	CASSYPTGLAGGVYNEQFF	TGTGCCAGCAGTTACCCGACCGGACTAGCGGGGGGGGTTTACAATGAGCAGTTCTTC
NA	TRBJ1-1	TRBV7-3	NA	CASSLTRNTEAFF	TGTGCCAGCAGCTTAACTAGGAACACTGAAGCTTTCTTT
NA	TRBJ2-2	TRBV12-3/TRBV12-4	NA	CVSSRGAGATGELFF	TGTGTCAGCAGCCGCGGTGCGGGGGCCACCGGGGAGCTGTTTTTT
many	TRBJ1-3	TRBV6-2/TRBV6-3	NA	CASSSGRSQLAENTIYF	TGTGCCAGCAGTTCCGGACGGAGCCAACTCGCTGAAAACACCATATATTTT
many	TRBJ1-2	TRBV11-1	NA	CASSLIPVNYGYTF	TGTGCCAGCAGCTTGATTCCAGTTAACTATGGCTACACCTTC
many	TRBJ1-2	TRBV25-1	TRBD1	CASNQQGVGYTF	TGTGCCAGCAACCAACAGGGGGTTGGCTACACCTTC
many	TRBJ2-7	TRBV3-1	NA	CASSQKALNSYEQYF	TGTGCCAGCAGCCAAAAGGCCCTGAACTCCTACGAGCAGTACTTC
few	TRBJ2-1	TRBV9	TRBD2	CASSPRLAGGIEQFF	TGTGCCAGCAGCCCCCGACTAGCGGGGGGCATTGAGCAGTTCTTC
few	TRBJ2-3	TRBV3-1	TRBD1	CASSQARQGPDTQYF	TGTGCCAGCAGCCAAGCGAGACAGGGGCCAGATACGCAGTATTTT
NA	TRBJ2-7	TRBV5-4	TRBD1	CASNIWGQGNYEQYF	TGTGCCAGCAATATTTGGGGACAGGGGAATTACGAGCAGTACTTC
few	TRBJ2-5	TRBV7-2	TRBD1	CASSLGTGPGQETQYF	TGTGCCAGCAGCTTAGGGACAGGTCCAGGCCAAGAGACCCAGTACTTC
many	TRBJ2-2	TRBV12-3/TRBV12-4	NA	CASSLAELFF	TGTGCCAGCAGTTTAGCCGAGCTGTTTTTT
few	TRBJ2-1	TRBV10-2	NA	CATSLPPGLTSSYNEQFF	TGCGCCACCTCACTTCCTCCGGGCCTCACTAGCTCCTACAATGAGCAGTTCTTC
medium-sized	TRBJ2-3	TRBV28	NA	CASGGASFTDTQYF	TGTGCCAGCGGTGGGGCGTCCTTCACAGATACGCAGTATTTT